This T cell receptor beta chain was sequenced in a study of CD8 T cells in Susac syndrome. RNA, at 0.5 to 1 ug, was reverse transcribed with random hexamers. Amplification of TCR beta CDR3 spanned 54 Vbeta and 13 Jbeta via immunoSEQ multiplex PCR. MiXCR, applied by TCRdb to the immunoSEQ multiplex PCR reads, yields one record per CDR3 protein. The data hold some 150,000 distinct CDR3 sequences, with about 95% observed a single time. The CDR3 extends over 15 amino acids. Trimming took off 3 bases at V and 3 bases at J, with 14 bases between the two ends. In germline, CDR1 is MGHRA, CDR2 YSYEKL. The chain combines TRBV4-1 with TRBJ1-1; D gene ambiguous. The sequence came from a human donor with Susac syndrome. The specimen sequenced was CD4+ T cells from PBMCs. In DNA, the CDR3 is TGCGCCAGCAGCCACCGTCATGGGCTGGACACTGAAGCTTTCTTT. It codes for CASSHRHGLDTEAFF.